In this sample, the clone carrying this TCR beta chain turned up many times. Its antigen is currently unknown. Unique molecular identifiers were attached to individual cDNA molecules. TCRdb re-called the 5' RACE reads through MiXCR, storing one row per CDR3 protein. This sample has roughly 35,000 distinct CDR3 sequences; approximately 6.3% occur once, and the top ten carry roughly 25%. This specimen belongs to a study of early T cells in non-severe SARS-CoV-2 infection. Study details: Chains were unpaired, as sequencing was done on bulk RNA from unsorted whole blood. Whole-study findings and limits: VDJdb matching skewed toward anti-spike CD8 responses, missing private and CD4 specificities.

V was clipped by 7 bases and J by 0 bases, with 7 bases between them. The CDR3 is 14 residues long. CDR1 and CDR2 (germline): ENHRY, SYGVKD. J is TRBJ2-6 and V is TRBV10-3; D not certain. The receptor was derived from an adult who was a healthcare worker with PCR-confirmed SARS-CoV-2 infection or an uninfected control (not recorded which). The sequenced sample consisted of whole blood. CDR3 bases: TGTGCCATCAACGGAGACTCTGGGGCCAACGTCCTGACTTTC. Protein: CAINGDSGANVLTF.